The 8 T cell receptor beta chains in this list originate from one sample, sequenced in a study of lymphopenia after photon versus proton radiotherapy. Sequencing used immunoSEQ multiplex PCR; TCRdb keeps in-frame clones, though not all of them. The repertoire has 42,000 or so clones, about 83% of them found once; the top ten carry over 20%. The sequencing here drew on peripheral blood, taken from a patient treated with proton-based radiotherapy. These receptor sequences come from a woman in her 70s with pancreatic cancer.

J is TRBJ2-2 and V is TRBV6-5; TRBD2 might be the D (6 bases). Germline V gene sequence: CDR1 MNHEY, CDR2 SVGAGI. This CDR3 region has 15 residues. Trimming left V 11 bases short and J 6 bases short, with 22 bases between. CDR3 region: CAVHSKTRESGELFF. For the CDR3, the DNA is TGTGCCGTACACAGTAAGACTAGGGAGTCCGGGGAGCTGTTTTTT.

This clone was counted once. The chain combines TRBV11-1 with TRBJ2-2; TRBD1 aligns across 9 bases. Per germline, CDR1 SGHAT and CDR2 FQDESV (reference sequence). The CDR3 runs 17 residues. V shed 1 base, J shed 4 bases, and the junction held 7 bases outside the gene matches. The CDR3 nucleotides are TGTGCCAGCAGCTTAGGCGTACAGGGGGCTCTCACCGGGGAGCTGTTTTTT. The encoded protein is CASSLGVQGALTGELFF.

This clone occurred a few times. The rearrangement joins TRBV30 to TRBJ1-5, with 8 bases matching TRBD1. This CDR3 has 15 amino acids. Germline V CDR1 and CDR2: GTSNPN, SVGIG (reference sequence). V lost 2 bases to trimming and J lost 3 bases; unmatched junction nucleotides: 6. The CDR3 here is CAWSPPTGVNQPQHF. CDR3 coding DNA: TGTGCCTGGAGTCCGCCGACAGGGGTCAATCAGCCCCAGCATTTT.

To note about this clone: The junction departs from the called germline gene at one end, perhaps through a read error. The CDR3 DNA reads TGTGCCCGCAGCTTATCGGCAGGGGCTCAGCCCCAGCATTTC. It translates to CARSLSAGAQPQHF. The chain joins TRBV7-2 to TRBJ1-5; D possibly corresponds to TRBD1 (6 bases). Germline CDR1 is SGHTA and CDR2 is FQGNSA. The CDR3 loop spans 14 amino acids.

The rearrangement links TRBV11-3 to TRBJ2-1; D is ambiguous. CDR1 is SGHNT and CDR2 is YENEEA in the germline V gene. The CDR3 consists of 14 residues. The V end was cut by 5 bases, the J end by 5 bases, with 13 bases between. CDR3 region: CASSLWSADNEQFF. CDR3 nucleotides: TGTGCCAGCAGCCTCTGGTCCGCAGACAATGAGCAGTTCTTC.

This clone was seen a single time. The chain employs TRBV27 and TRBJ2-3; tentatively, D is TRBD2 (6 bases). CDR1 is MNHEY, CDR2 SMNVEV, per germline (reference sequence). The CDR3 covers 16 residues. V dropped 4 bases and J dropped 4 bases, with 18 bases sitting between them. Here the CDR3 DNA reads TGTGCCAGCAGTTCCCGACTAGACATCCCCTCAGATACGCAGTATTTT. Protein product: CASSSRLDIPSDTQYF.

The J gene is TRBJ1-4, the V gene TRBV28; 8 nucleotides agree with TRBD1. CDR1 MDHEN and CDR2 SYDVKM come from the germline V gene. The trim removed 6 bases at V and 6 bases at J, leaving 9 bases unmatched. The CDR3 spans 15 residues. CDR3 in DNA: TGTGCCAGCAGAGATTACAGGGGGAATTATGAAAAACTGTTTTTT. Residues: CASRDYRGNYEKLFF.

The CDR3 DNA sequence: TGTGCCAGCAGCTTAGGCCCGAAGGTCACTGAAGCTTTCTTT. Translating gives CASSLGPKVTEAFF. J is TRBJ1-1 and V is TRBV7-2; D ambiguous. From germline, CDR1 is SGHTA and CDR2 FQGNSA. Trimming pared 1 base from V and 4 bases from J, leaving 10 bases between. There are 14 residues in the CDR3.